What follows describes a single T cell receptor (beta chain). The data are from a study of blood T cell repertoires in COVID-19. Data came from immunoSEQ multiplex PCR; TCRdb stores just in-frame clones and leaves some out. The sample has about 200,000 clones, roughly 90% seen once. The germline gives CDR1 SGHRS, CDR2 YFSETQ. The CDR3 spans 13 residues. V was clipped by 1 base and J by 8 bases, with 12 bases between them. Two negative PCRs, clearance, or symptom resolution were required of recovered Cohort 3 donors. This TCR came from a woman under 30 who had recovered from COVID-19. The sequenced sample was PBMCs or T cells enriched from blood (not recorded which). This chain joins TRBV5-1 and TRBJ1-2; tentative D call: TRBD1 (5 bases). CDR3 coding DNA: TGCGCCAGCAGCTTGTTCGCAGGGAGGGGCTACACCTTC. Protein: CASSLFAGRGYTF.